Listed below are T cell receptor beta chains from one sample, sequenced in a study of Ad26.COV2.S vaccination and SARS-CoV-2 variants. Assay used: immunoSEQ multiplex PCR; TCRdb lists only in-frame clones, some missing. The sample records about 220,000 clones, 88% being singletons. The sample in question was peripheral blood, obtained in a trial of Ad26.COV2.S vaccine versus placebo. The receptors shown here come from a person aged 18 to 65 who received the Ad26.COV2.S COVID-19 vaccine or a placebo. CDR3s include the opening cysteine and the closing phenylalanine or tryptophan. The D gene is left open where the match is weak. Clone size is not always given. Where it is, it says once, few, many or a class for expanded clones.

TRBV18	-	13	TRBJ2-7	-	CASSPPGKPEQYF	TGTGCCAGCTCACCACCGGGGAAGCCCGAGCAGTACTTC
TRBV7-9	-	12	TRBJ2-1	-	CASTRTGDEQFF	TGTGCCAGCACCAGGACTGGGGATGAGCAGTTCTTC
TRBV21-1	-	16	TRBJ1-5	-	CASSKGFKGCNQPQHF	TGTGCCAGCAGCAAAGGGTTCAAGGGGTGCAATCAGCCCCAGCATTTT
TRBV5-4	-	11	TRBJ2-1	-	CASSLTGEQFF	TGTGCCAGCAGCTTGACAGGGGAGCAGTTCTTC
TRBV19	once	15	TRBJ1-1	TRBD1	CASSLHDRAVTEAFF	TGTGCCAGTAGTTTACATGACAGGGCGGTCACTGAAGCTTTCTTT
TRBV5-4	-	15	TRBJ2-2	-	CASSGGVRATGELFF	TGTGCCAGCAGCGGAGGCGTCAGGGCCACCGGGGAGCTGTTTTTT
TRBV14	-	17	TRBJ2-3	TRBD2	CASSPRGKGLAPDTQYF	TGTGCCAGCAGCCCACGGGGGAAGGGACTAGCCCCAGATACGCAGTATTTT
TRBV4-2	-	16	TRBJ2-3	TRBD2	CASSQDGTSATDTQYF	TGTGCCAGCAGCCAAGATGGAACTAGCGCGACAGATACGCAGTATTTT
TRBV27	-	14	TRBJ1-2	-	CASSLNPPTTGYTF	TGTGCCAGCAGTTTAAACCCACCGACCACGGGCTACACCTTC
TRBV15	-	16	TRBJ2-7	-	CATSGMGEGASYEQYF	TGTGCCACCAGCGGCATGGGGGAGGGGGCTAGCTACGAGCAGTACTTC
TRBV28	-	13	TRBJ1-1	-	CATLARRDTEAFF	TGTGCCACTCTCGCTCGGCGCGACACTGAAGCTTTCTTT
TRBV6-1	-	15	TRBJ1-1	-	CASSDPRGENTEAFF	TGTGCCAGCAGTGATCCTAGGGGCGAGAACACTGAAGCTTTCTTT
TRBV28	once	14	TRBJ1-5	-	CASSKWGVSQPQHF	TGTGCCAGCAGTAAATGGGGGGTTAGTCAGCCCCAGCATTTT
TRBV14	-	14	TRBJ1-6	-	CASSLAGLQSPLHF	TGTGCCAGCAGTTTAGCAGGGCTTCAATCACCCCTCCACTTT
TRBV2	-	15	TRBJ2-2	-	CASSDRDTLTGELFF	TGTGCCAGCAGTGACCGGGACACCCTTACCGGGGAGCTGTTTTTT
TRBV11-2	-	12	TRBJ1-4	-	CASSPGPEKLFF	TGTGCCAGCAGCCCAGGACCCGAAAAACTGTTTTTT
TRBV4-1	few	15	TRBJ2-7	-	CASSQTPGTLYEQYF	TGCGCCAGCAGCCAAACACCCGGGACCCTCTACGAGCAGTACTTC
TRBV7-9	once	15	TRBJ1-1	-	CASSVLGSTNTEAFF	TGTGCCAGCAGCGTTCTGGGCTCTACGAACACTGAAGCTTTCTTT
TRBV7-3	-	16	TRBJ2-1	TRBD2	CASSLTGGGSYNEQFF	TGTGCCAGCAGCTTAACGGGCGGGGGCTCCTACAATGAGCAGTTCTTC
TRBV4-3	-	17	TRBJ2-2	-	CASSQDFTWGRPGELFF	TGCGCCAGCAGCCAAGATTTTACTTGGGGGAGACCCGGGGAGCTGTTTTTT
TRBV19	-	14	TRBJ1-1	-	CASSIDPAATEAFF	TGTGCCAGTAGTATAGATCCGGCGGCCACTGAAGCTTTCTTT
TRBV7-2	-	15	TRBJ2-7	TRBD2	CASSSLAGGFYEQYF	TGTGCCAGCAGCTCCCTAGCGGGAGGTTTCTACGAGCAGTACTTC
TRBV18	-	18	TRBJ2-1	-	CASSPLLFGPSSYNEQFF	TGTGCCAGCTCACCCTTACTTTTCGGGCCGAGCTCCTACAATGAGCAGTTCTTC
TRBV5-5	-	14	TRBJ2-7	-	CASSPDSTSYEQYF	TGTGCCAGCAGCCCGGACAGCACGTCCTACGAGCAGTACTTC
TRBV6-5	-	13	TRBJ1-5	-	CASRVAVNQPQHF	TGTGCCAGCAGGGTCGCCGTTAATCAGCCCCAGCATTTT
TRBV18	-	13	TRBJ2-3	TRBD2	CASSPLAGDTQYF	TGTGCCAGCTCACCACTAGCGGGCGATACGCAGTATTTT
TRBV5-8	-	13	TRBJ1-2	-	CASSLNLAQGYTF	TGTGCCAGCAGCTTGAATCTGGCGCAGGGCTACACCTTC
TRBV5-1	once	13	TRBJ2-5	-	CASSLQAGETQYF	TGCGCCAGCAGCCTACAGGCAGGAGAGACCCAGTACTTC
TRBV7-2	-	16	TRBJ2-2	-	CASSPLRVVGRGELFF	TGTGCCAGCAGCCCCCTAAGGGTAGTGGGTCGCGGGGAGCTGTTTTTT
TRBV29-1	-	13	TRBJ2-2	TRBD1	CSAGQIYTGELFF	TGCAGCGCGGGACAGATTTACACCGGGGAGCTGTTTTTT
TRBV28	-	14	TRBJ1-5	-	CASSFRGSNQPQHF	TGTGCCAGCAGTTTCAGGGGAAGCAATCAGCCCCAGCATTTT
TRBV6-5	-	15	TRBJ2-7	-	CASSYSRQSNYEQYF	TGTGCCAGCAGTTACTCGCGGCAGTCCAACTACGAGCAGTACTTC
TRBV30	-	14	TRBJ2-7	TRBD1	CAWSPGTGGLEQYF	TGTGCCTGGAGTCCCGGGACAGGGGGCCTGGAGCAGTACTTC
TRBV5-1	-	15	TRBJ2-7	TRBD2	CATPAGREGSYEQYF	TGCGCCACCCCGGCAGGGCGGGAGGGCTCCTACGAGCAGTACTTC
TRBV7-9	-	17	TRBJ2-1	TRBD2	CASSPPYRLAPYNEQFF	TGTGCCAGCAGCCCCCCGTATCGACTAGCCCCTTACAATGAGCAGTTCTTC
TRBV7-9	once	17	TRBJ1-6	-	CASSLRDTGIYNSPLHF	TGTGCCAGCAGCCTAAGGGACACGGGGATCTATAATTCACCCCTCCACTTT
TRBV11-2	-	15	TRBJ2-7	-	CASSLEGTSSDEQYF	TGTGCCAGCAGCTTAGAAGGTACTAGCTCCGACGAGCAGTACTTC
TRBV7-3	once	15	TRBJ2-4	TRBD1	CASSLRQGPKNIQYF	TGTGCCAGCAGCTTAAGACAGGGGCCAAAAAACATTCAGTACTTC
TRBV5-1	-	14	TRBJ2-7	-	CASSLGDGSYEQYF	TGCGCCAGCAGCTTGGGGGACGGATCCTACGAGCAGTACTTC
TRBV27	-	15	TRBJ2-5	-	CASSLSWEPQETQYF	TGTGCCAGCAGTTTATCGTGGGAGCCCCAAGAGACCCAGTACTTC
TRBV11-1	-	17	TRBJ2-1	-	CASSLAQGSSSYNEQFF	TGTGCCAGCAGCTTAGCGCAGGGAAGTAGCTCCTACAATGAGCAGTTCTTC
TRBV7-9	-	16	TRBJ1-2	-	CASSLGRFRKDYGYTF	TGTGCCAGCAGCTTAGGTCGGTTCAGGAAGGACTATGGCTACACCTTC
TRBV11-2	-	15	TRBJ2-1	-	CASSLMAGTYNEQFF	TGTGCCAGCAGCTTAATGGCGGGAACCTACAATGAGCAGTTCTTC
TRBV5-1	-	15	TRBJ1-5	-	CASSLEGASNQPQHF	TGCGCCAGCAGCTTGGAAGGGGCGAGCAATCAGCCCCAGCATTTT
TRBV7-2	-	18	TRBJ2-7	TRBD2	CASSFIQTSGRSTYEQYF	TGTGCCAGCAGCTTCATCCAGACTAGCGGGAGGAGTACCTACGAGCAGTACTTC